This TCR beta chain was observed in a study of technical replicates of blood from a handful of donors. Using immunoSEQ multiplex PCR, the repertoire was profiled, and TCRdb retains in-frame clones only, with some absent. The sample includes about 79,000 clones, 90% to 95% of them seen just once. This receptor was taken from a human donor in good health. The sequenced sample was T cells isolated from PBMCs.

Written as DNA, the CDR3 is TGTGCCAGCAGCTCCGCACAGGGGGCCCTTTTCTACGAGCAGTACTTC. Translating gives CASSSAQGALFYEQYF. This rearrangement joins TRBV5-8 to TRBJ2-7; 9 nucleotides align to TRBD1. The CDR3 extends over 16 amino acids. Per the germline V gene, CDR1 is SGHTS and CDR2 is YDEGEE. V dropped 3 bases and J dropped 3; count of bases not matched to a gene: 10.